These T cell receptor beta chains were read from a single sample in a study of blood T cells in healthy people across ages. Via MiXCR, TCRdb re-called the 5' RACE reads, giving one row per CDR3 protein. The sample consists of about 780,000 distinct CDR3 sequences, 35% to 60% of them appearing once. Sequencing input: blood. Source of these receptors: an elderly man in good health. CDR3s include the opening cysteine and the closing phenylalanine or tryptophan. The D gene is left open where the match is weak. Size is stated for part of the rows, as once, few or many counts, or as a class when the clone is expanded.

-	TRBV5-1	few	TRBJ2-3	CASSLNAPVGTDTQYF	TGCGCCAGCAGCTTGAATGCCCCGGTAGGCACAGATACGCAGTATTTT
TRBD2	TRBV20-1	-	TRBJ2-7	CSASGLSPYEQYF	TGCAGTGCTTCGGGACTAAGCCCGTACGAGCAGTACTTC
TRBD2	TRBV20-1	-	TRBJ2-3	CSAKPLAGVSTDTQYF	TGCAGTGCTAAACCCCTAGCGGGAGTTAGCACAGATACGCAGTATTTT
TRBD2	TRBV10-3	many	TRBJ2-1	CAISGTSGSYEQFF	TGTGCCATCAGCGGGACTAGCGGGAGCTATGAGCAGTTCTTC
-	TRBV6-2/TRBV6-3	-	TRBJ2-1	CASSYPRGGSYNEQFF	TGTGCCAGCAGTTATCCAAGGGGGGGCTCCTACAATGAGCAGTTCTTC
TRBD1	TRBV6-2/TRBV6-3	few	TRBJ1-2	CASRTIRDSSNYGYTF	TGTGCCAGCAGGACTATTCGGGACAGTTCAAACTATGGCTACACCTTC
TRBD2	TRBV12-3/TRBV12-4	few	TRBJ2-5	CASSLVGLANQETQYF	TGTGCCAGCAGTTTAGTGGGACTAGCGAACCAAGAGACCCAGTACTTC
-	TRBV21-1	-	TRBJ2-4	CASSNQSGLAKNIQYF	TGTGCCAGCAGCAACCAGTCGGGGTTAGCCAAAAACATTCAGTACTTC
-	TRBV7-2	-	TRBJ2-7	CASSLWTPNSYNEQYF	TGTGCCAGCAGCTTATGGACACCAAACTCCTACAATGAGCAGTACTTC
TRBD1	TRBV5-1	-	TRBJ2-7	CASSLGPGQGGEQYF	TGCGCCAGCAGCTTGGGTCCGGGACAGGGAGGCGAGCAGTACTTC
TRBD1	TRBV7-2	few	TRBJ2-7	CASSSQGTGAYEQYF	TGTGCCAGCAGCTCACAAGGGACAGGAGCCTACGAGCAGTACTTC
-	TRBV7-2	-	TRBJ2-5	CASSLNVQQGTQYF	TGTGCCAGCAGCTTAAACGTACAACAAGGGACCCAGTACTTC
-	TRBV5-1	-	TRBJ2-5	CASSPESQVKETQYF	TGCGCCAGCAGCCCGGAATCACAGGTTAAAGAGACCCAGTACTTC
-	TRBV7-9	once	TRBJ2-1	CASSPARQSYNEQFF	TGTGCCAGCAGCCCGGCCAGGCAGTCCTACAATGAGCAGTTCTTC
TRBD1	TRBV28	few	TRBJ2-1	CASRGQVSSSYNEQFF	TGTGCCAGCAGAGGACAGGTTTCTTCCTCCTACAATGAGCAGTTCTTC
-	TRBV27	many	TRBJ2-1	CASSFGGRPPYNEQFF	TGTGCCAGCAGTTTTGGGGGCAGGCCACCCTACAATGAGCAGTTCTTC
TRBD1	TRBV2	-	TRBJ2-3	CAVGQGISTDTQYF	TGTGCCGTGGGACAGGGAATATCCACAGATACGCAGTATTTT
-	TRBV4-2	few	TRBJ2-3	CASSQELAYSTDTQYF	TGTGCCAGCAGCCAAGAGCTAGCGTATAGCACAGATACGCAGTATTTT
TRBD1	TRBV7-9	few	TRBJ2-1	CASSLDSGGSYNEQFF	TGTGCCAGCAGCTTAGACTCAGGGGGCTCCTACAATGAGCAGTTCTTC
-	TRBV5-6	-	TRBJ2-7	CASSFRKPPYEQYF	TGTGCCAGCAGCTTCCGGAAACCCCCCTACGAGCAGTACTTC
-	TRBV4-2	-	TRBJ2-1	CASSQEGIGSSYNEQFF	TGTGCCAGCAGCCAAGAAGGAATCGGGAGCTCCTACAATGAGCAGTTCTTC
-	TRBV6-5	-	TRBJ2-3	CASRGVSTIDTQYF	TGTGCCAGCAGGGGGGTATCGACCATAGATACGCAGTATTTT
TRBD2	TRBV5-1	-	TRBJ2-3	CASSLRTSGSRTDTQYF	TGCGCCAGCAGCCTGAGGACTAGCGGGAGCCGCACAGATACGCAGTATTTT
TRBD1	TRBV12-3/TRBV12-4	-	TRBJ1-5	CASSLAGGDQPQHF	TGTGCCAGCAGTTTGGCAGGGGGAGATCAGCCCCAGCATTTT
TRBD1	TRBV3-1	-	TRBJ1-2	CASGAGGNGYTF	TGTGCCTCCGGGGCAGGGGGAAATGGCTACACCTTC
TRBD2	TRBV20-1	-	TRBJ2-3	CSASRSGSGADTQYF	TGCAGTGCTAGTAGGAGCGGGAGCGGTGCAGATACGCAGTATTTT
-	TRBV5-1	few	TRBJ2-1	CASSRQGDGSGGFRNEQFF	TGCGCCAGCAGCCGACAGGGGGACGGGTCGGGAGGGTTCAGGAATGAGCAGTTCTTC
-	TRBV28	once	TRBJ1-4	CASSFYSSNEKLFF	TGTGCCAGCAGTTTTTACAGCAGTAATGAAAAACTGTTTTTT
-	TRBV4-2	few	TRBJ1-2	CASSTVGGDYGYTF	TGTGCCAGCAGTACAGTCGGGGGCGACTATGGCTACACCTTC
TRBD1	TRBV18	-	TRBJ1-1	CASSPRQGKSGEAFF	TGTGCCAGCTCACCTCGACAGGGAAAGTCGGGTGAAGCTTTCTTT
-	TRBV6-2/TRBV6-3	-	TRBJ1-2	CASSRSTENGYTF	TGTGCCAGCAGCCGATCGACAGAGAATGGCTACACCTTC
-	TRBV7-2	-	TRBJ1-5	CASSVTREGKPQHF	TGTGCCAGCAGCGTAACGCGGGAGGGGAAGCCCCAGCATTTT
-	TRBV20-1	once	TRBJ1-2	CSARDNDRRDYGYTF	TGCAGTGCTAGAGATAATGACAGACGTGACTATGGCTACACCTTC
-	TRBV20-1	few	TRBJ2-3	CSARLLPSTDTQYF	TGCAGTGCTAGACTGCTTCCTAGCACAGATACGCAGTATTTT
-	TRBV20-1	-	TRBJ2-7	CSARDPTVINEQYF	TGCAGTGCTAGGGACCCTACAGTGATCAACGAGCAGTACTTC
-	TRBV5-1	-	TRBJ2-3	CASSLASAAGADTQYF	TGCGCCAGCAGCTTGGCTAGCGCCGCGGGCGCAGATACGCAGTATTTT
-	TRBV27	few	TRBJ2-7	CASSSRDGLPFRQYF	TGTGCCAGCAGTAGCCGGGACGGACTCCCCTTTAGGCAGTACTTC
-	TRBV29-1	-	TRBJ2-5	CSGGRAAQETQYF	TGCAGCGGTGGACGGGCGGCCCAAGAGACCCAGTACTTC
TRBD1	TRBV10-3	once	TRBJ2-7	CAISVGRGPDEQYF	TGTGCCATCAGTGTAGGCAGGGGGCCGGACGAGCAGTACTTC
-	TRBV4-3	-	TRBJ2-2	CASSQERQGIAGELFF	TGCGCCAGCAGCCAAGAGCGCCAGGGGATCGCCGGGGAGCTGTTTTTT
TRBD2	TRBV5-6	many	TRBJ2-1	CASSLAAASGPYNEQFF	TGTGCCAGCAGCTTGGCAGCCGCTAGCGGGCCGTACAATGAGCAGTTCTTC
-	TRBV20-1	-	TRBJ1-1	CSARAAKGVNTEAFF	TGCAGTGCTAGAGCGGCGAAGGGAGTAAACACTGAAGCTTTCTTT
-	TRBV20-1	-	TRBJ2-3	CSARWSTDTQYF	TGCAGTGCTAGATGGTCAACAGATACGCAGTATTTT
-	TRBV12-3/TRBV12-4	-	TRBJ2-3	CASTRRGYSTDTQYF	TGTGCCAGCACCAGAAGGGGCTATAGCACAGATACGCAGTATTTT
TRBD1	TRBV10-3	few	TRBJ2-1	CASARGQADEQFF	TGTGCCAGCGCTAGAGGACAGGCCGATGAGCAGTTCTTC
-	TRBV5-1	few	TRBJ2-5	CASKETPLTQETQYF	TGCGCCAGCAAAGAGACACCCTTGACCCAAGAGACCCAGTACTTC
-	TRBV10-3	few	TRBJ2-3	CAISESRTGTDTQYF	TGTGCCATCAGTGAGTCTAGAACTGGGACAGATACGCAGTATTTT
TRBD2	TRBV12-3/TRBV12-4	few	TRBJ2-7	CASSSTVGSGRNEQYF	TGTGCCAGCAGTTCGACGGTCGGTAGCGGGAGAAATGAGCAGTACTTC
TRBD2	TRBV6-5	-	TRBJ2-1	CASSSPKREGRGVEQFF	TGTGCCAGCAGTTCTCCGAAGCGGGAGGGCCGAGGGGTTGAGCAGTTCTTC
TRBD2	TRBV25-1	-	TRBJ2-1	CASRHTSGGSYNEQFF	TGTGCCAGCAGACATACTAGCGGGGGGTCCTACAATGAGCAGTTCTTC
-	TRBV4-3	-	TRBJ1-6	CASSVTSGAGNSPLHF	TGCGCCAGCAGCGTCACGTCGGGGGCTGGGAATTCACCCCTCCACTTT
-	TRBV11-1	-	TRBJ1-2	CASSLQPTGGGYGYTF	TGTGCCAGCAGCCTCCAACCGACAGGAGGGGGCTATGGCTACACCTTC
-	TRBV5-6	few	TRBJ2-1	CASSLRPGRDEQFF	TGTGCCAGCAGCTTGCGGCCCGGGCGGGATGAGCAGTTCTTC
TRBD2	TRBV5-4	-	TRBJ2-5	CASSLGTGGSKETQYF	TGTGCCAGCAGCCTAGGGACTGGCGGGAGTAAAGAGACCCAGTACTTC